The 30 T cell receptor beta chains below were found in one sample sequenced in a study of tumor and adjacent non-tumor tissue in lung cancer. A modified ARM-PCR protocol with three rounds of nested PCR amplified TCRbeta. TCRdb independently ran MiXCR on the multiplex PCR reads; one entry per CDR3 protein. The data hold roughly 200,000 distinct CDR3 sequences, with over 55% observed a single time. This sample's RNA came from whole unsorted tissue. The sample comprised lung tumor tissue. These TCRs come from a man aged 55 to 69 with non-small cell lung cancer.

On this clonotype itself: A much larger clone lies one base from this, so it may be a read error. V usage is TRBV6-5 and J usage is TRBJ1-6, with D unclear. Germline-derived CDR1 and CDR2 are MNHEY and SVGAGI. Deletions cut 4 bases from V and 8 bases from J, with 15 bases between. This CDR3 is 15 amino acids long. The CDR3 coding sequence is TGTGCCAGCAGTTTAACATGGATTATGGATTCACCCCTCCACTTT. It encodes CASSLTWIMDSPLHF.

Comments on this clonotype: At one of its ends the junction is not consistent with the germline gene, which may arise from a read error. The chain joins TRBV11-2 to TRBJ2-5, with D possibly matching TRBD2 (6 bases). The CDR3 is 16 residues long. Germline V gene data show CDR1 as SGHAT and CDR2 as FQNNGV. CDR3 in DNA: TGTGCCAGCAGCTCCATAATGGGGGGACCAAAGGAGACCCAGCACTTC. Protein: CASSSIMGGPKETQHF. The whole variable domain, filled in from reference TRBV11-2 and TRBJ2-5, reads EAGVAQSPRYKIIEKRQSVAFWCNPISGHATLYWYQQILGQGPKLLIQFQNNGVVDDSQLPKDRFSAERLKGVDSTLKIQPAKLEDSAVYLCASSSIMGGPKETQHFGPGTRLLVL.

As concerns this clonotype: This may be a read error, as it is one base from a much larger clone. The chain combines TRBV29-1 with TRBJ2-1, with D tentatively TRBD2 (6 bases). CDR3 size: 14 residues. V was shortened by 3 bases and J by 7 bases, with 16 bases between the two germline ends. The germline gives CDR1 SQVTM, CDR2 ANQGSEA. The CDR3 nucleotides read TGCAGCGTTGATATTACTAGCCTGCTAAATGAGCAGTTCTTC. This codes for CSVDITSLLNEQFF.

On this clonotype: Being one base from a much bigger clone, this may be a read error. The CDR3 coding sequence is TGCAGTGCTATACAGGGGGATCAGCCCCAGCATTTT. This translates into CSAIQGDQPQHF. The chain combines TRBV20-1 with TRBJ1-5, with 8 bases aligning to TRBD1. There are 12 residues in the CDR3. The V gene end was trimmed by 4 bases and the J gene end by 5 bases; junction bases not matched to a gene: 1. Germline loops: CDR1 DFQATT, CDR2 SNEGSKA (reference sequence).

This clonotype was observed at least ten times. The chain recombines TRBV6-5 with TRBJ1-3; perhaps TRBD1 as D (6 bases). CDR1 MNHEY and CDR2 SVGAGI come from the germline V gene. The V gene lost 6 bases and the J gene lost 0 bases, with 12 bases spanning the gap. CDR3 length: 15 amino acids. The CDR3 DNA sequence: TGTGCCAGCAGACCAGACAGGTTCTCTGGAAACACCATATATTTT. Encoded protein: CASRPDRFSGNTIYF.

With respect to this clonotype: A read error may explain this, as a much larger clone is one base away. This chain joins TRBV20-1 and TRBJ1-6, with TRBD1 as a possible D gene (5 bases). Germline lookup yields CDR1 DFQATT and CDR2 SNEGSKA (reference sequence). This CDR3 has 16 amino acids. The CDR3 loop is CSARDPRGALNSHLHF. CDR3 nucleotide sequence: TGCAGTGCTAGAGACCCTCGAGGGGCGCTGAATTCACACCTCCACTTT.

The genes are TRBV19 and TRBJ2-3; D is uncertain. Trimming shortened V by 10 bases and J by 1 base, and 15 bases separated the two germline ends. The CDR3 length is 14 residues. The germline V gene encodes CDR1 LNHDA and CDR2 SQIVND (reference sequence). The CDR3, as DNA: TGTGCCACCAGACCGCGAGACGGCACAGATACGCAGTATTTT. Its protein product is CATRPRDGTDTQYF. The whole variable domain, remainder taken from reference TRBV19 and TRBJ2-3, is DGGITQSPKYLFRKEGQNVTLSCEQNLNHDAMYWYRQDPGQGLRLIYYSQIVNDFQKGDIAEGYSVSREKKESFPLTVTSAQKNPTAFYLCATRPRDGTDTQYFGPGTRLTVL.

Of note for this clonotype: The CDR3 does not end in the conserved phenylalanine or tryptophan, so this is likely a read error. The rearrangement links TRBV5-5 to TRBJ1-5; D possibly corresponds to TRBD1 (5 bases). There are 13 residues in the CDR3. Germline CDR1 and CDR2: SGHKS and YYEKEE (reference sequence). CDR3 in DNA: TGTACCAGCAGCTCGGGACGGGACCGGCCCCAGCATTAT. It is translated as CTSSSGRDRPQHY.

A note on this clonotype: No conserved phenylalanine or tryptophan ends this CDR3, so it is likely a read error. This chain connects TRBV11-3 to TRBJ1-1; D call uncertain. The CDR3 contains 13 residues. Germline CDR1 reads SGHNT; CDR2 reads YENEEA. The CDR3 region has the DNA TGTGCCAGCGGCTCCCTTTCGAACGCTGAAGCTTTCTAT. This gives the protein CASGSLSNAEAFY.

This clonotype was recorded a few times. The J gene is TRBJ1-2, the V gene TRBV6-1; no clear D gene. The germline V and J ends were trimmed by 6 bases and 1 base, with 6 bases remaining between them. The CDR3 sequence is 12 residues long. Per the germline V gene, CDR1 is MNHNS and CDR2 is SASEGT. The CDR3, as DNA: TGTGCCAGCAGGGAACTTAACTATGGCTACACCTTC. It specifies CASRELNYGYTF.

Concerning this clonotype itself: Lacking the conserved final phenylalanine or tryptophan, this CDR3 likely reflects a read error. The J gene is TRBJ1-5, the V gene TRBV12-3 or TRBV12-4; a possible D gene is TRBD1 (5 bases). The V end was cut by 5 bases, the J end by 10 bases, with 18 bases between. The CDR3 loop spans 14 amino acids. The CDR3 loop is CASSPSGGGQPQHY. The CDR3 DNA reads TGTGCCAGCAGTCCCTCCGGGGGAGGTCAACCCCAGCATTAT.

On this clonotype: The junction and the germline gene differ at one end; a read error may be behind it. The chain has TRBV11-2 and TRBJ2-1; the match to TRBD2 covers 9 bases. The CDR3 is 17 amino acids. Germline CDR1 SGHAT, CDR2 FQNNGV. CDR3 protein: CVSSFFGTSRTYNEQFF. DNA of the CDR3: TGTGTCAGCAGCTTCTTCGGGACTAGCAGAACTTACAATGAGCAGTTCTTC. The full variable domain, rest sourced from reference TRBV11-2 and TRBJ2-1, is EAGVAQSPRYKIIEKRQSVAFWCNPISGHATLYWYQQILGQGPKLLIQFQNNGVVDDSQLPKDRFSAERLKGVDSTLKIQPAKLEDSAVYLCVSSFFGTSRTYNEQFFGPGTRLTVL.

This clonotype was counted a single time. The chain's CDR3 is CASNFGAGGGNEQFF. CDR3 in DNA: TGTGCCAGCAACTTCGGGGCGGGGGGCGGTAATGAGCAGTTCTTC. The chain carries TRBV11-2 and TRBJ2-1; 8 positions match TRBD2. The CDR3 contains 15 residues. Trimming cost V 7 bases and J 7 bases; bases outside gene matches: 12. Germline assignment: CDR1 SGHAT and CDR2 FQNNGV.

Comments on this clonotype: One end of the junction varies from germline; a read error may be responsible. The chain carries TRBV6-2 or TRBV6-3 and TRBJ1-1; the D is unclear. The CDR3 length is 14 residues. Germline V lookup: CDR1 MNHEY, CDR2 SVGEGT. The CDR3, as DNA: TGTGCCAGCAGTTACCCCTACGGATACACTGAAGTTTTCTTT. Amino acids: CASSYPYGYTEVFF.

This clonotype was counted ten times or more. The rearrangement uses TRBV11-3 and TRBJ2-3, with a tentative D call TRBD2 (5 bases). This CDR3 region has 14 residues. The V end lost 6 bases, the J end lost 2 bases, and 12 bases lay between the germline ends. Germline V gene data show CDR1 as SGHNT and CDR2 as YENEEA. The CDR3 region is CASSRAGLTDTQYF. The CDR3 DNA is TGTGCCAGCAGTAGGGCGGGCCTCACAGATACGCAGTATTTT.

This clonotype was counted many times. The chain employs TRBV28 and TRBJ2-3, with a tentative D call TRBD2 (6 bases). The CDR3 extends over 12 amino acids. V gave up 5 bases and J gave up 7 bases, with 10 bases separating them. The germline V gene encodes CDR1 MDHEN and CDR2 SYDVKM. Here the CDR3 reads CASSLSGYTQYF. In nucleotides, the CDR3 is TGTGCCAGCAGTCTTAGCGGATATACGCAGTATTTT. The full variable domain, with the rest looked up from reference TRBV28 and TRBJ2-3, is DVKVTQSSRYLVKRTGEKVFLECVQDMDHENMFWYRQDPGLGLRLIYFSYDVKMKEKGDIPEGYSVSREKKERFSLILESASTNQTSMYLCASSLSGYTQYFGPGTRLTVL.

As regards this clonotype: Since no conserved phenylalanine or tryptophan closes the CDR3, a read error is the likely cause. The chain has TRBV20-1 and TRBJ2-2; D is undetermined. This CDR3 is 13 amino acids long. Trimming removed 2 bases at V and 1 base at J, with 5 bases between. CDR1 and CDR2 (germline): DFQATT, SNEGSKA (reference sequence). CDR3 protein: CSARSMNTGELFL. The DNA of the CDR3 is TGCAGTGCTAGAAGCATGAACACCGGGGAGCTGTTTCTT.

This clonotype was detected only once. A much larger clone sits a single nucleotide away, making a read error possible. The V gene is TRBV4-2, the J gene TRBJ2-4; TRBD2 might be the D (5 bases). Germline CDR1 is LGHNA and CDR2 is YNFKEQ. The CDR3 is made up of 15 amino acids. CDR3 loop: CASSGGHLAENIQYF. CDR3 coding DNA: TGCGCCAGCAGCGGCGGGCATCTAGCCGAAAACATTCAGTACTTC.

Notes on this clonotype: At one boundary the junction diverges from the germline segment, which might be a read error. The rearrangement uses TRBV28 and TRBJ1-1; TRBD1 aligns across 12 bases. The CDR3 has 16 amino acids. CDR1 and CDR2 (germline): MDHEN, SYDVKM. CDR3 bases: TGTGCCAGCAGTTCGGGACAGGGGGCCCTGAACACTAAAGCTTTCTTT. Its translation is CASSSGQGALNTKAFF.

The CDR3 here is CASSLDRDRGFLHYF. CDR3 in DNA: TGTGCCAGCAGCTTAGACCGGGACAGGGGTTTTCTGCACTACTTC. The chain couples TRBV11-2 to TRBJ2-7; 10 nucleotides agree with TRBD1. The V and J ends lost 0 bases and 13 bases, in that order; junction bases with no gene match: 12. Germline lookup yields CDR1 SGHAT and CDR2 FQNNGV. The CDR3 length is 15 residues.

This chain uses TRBV12-3 or TRBV12-4 with TRBJ2-5, with TRBD2 identical over 9 bases. The length of the CDR3 is 15 residues. Trimming cost V 7 bases and J 2 bases; bases outside gene matches: 8. For the CDR3, the DNA is TGTGCCAGCAACCGGATGACTAGCGGACAAGAGACCCAGTACTTC. Residues: CASNRMTSGQETQYF.

Remarks on this clonotype: At one end, the junction sequence differs from germline, possibly due to a read error. This CDR3 is CAGSLWAASTDTQYF. The DNA of the CDR3 is TGTGCCGGCAGCTTATGGGCAGCTAGCACAGATACGCAGTATTTT. The chain is built from TRBV7-9 and TRBJ2-3; D not certain. This CDR3 is 15 amino acids long. CDR1 is SEHNR and CDR2 is FQNEAQ in the germline V gene (reference sequence).

Turning to this clonotype: Compared with germline, one end of the junction differs, possibly owing to a read error. The chain combines TRBV12-3 or TRBV12-4 with TRBJ2-5; D uncertain. The CDR3 has 14 residues. The CDR3 spells CAGSLPSTQETQYF. The CDR3 DNA sequence: TGTGCCGGCAGTCTCCCAAGCACACAAGAGACCCAGTACTTC.

Many counts were recorded for this clonotype. This chain connects TRBV20-1 to TRBJ2-7, with D possibly being TRBD2 (7 bases). The V and J ends lost 6 bases and 4 bases respectively, with 22 bases between them. This CDR3 spans 15 amino acids. Germline values: CDR1 DFQATT, CDR2 SNEGSKA (reference sequence). For the CDR3, the DNA is TGCAGTGCCTTCCGGATTGGGGGGGGCGGGTACGAGCAGTACTTC. Protein: CSAFRIGGGGYEQYF.

In this sample, this clonotype turned up a few times. The chain is built from TRBV20-1 and TRBJ2-1; 10 bases match TRBD2. The CDR3 extends over 16 amino acids. V lost 2 bases, J lost 3 bases, and 7 bases stayed unmatched. Germline CDR1 and CDR2: DFQATT and SNEGSKA (reference sequence). CDR3 protein: CSARPSTSGVYNEQFF. The DNA for the CDR3 is TGCAGTGCTAGACCATCCACTAGCGGGGTCTACAATGAGCAGTTCTTC.

In the case of this clonotype: Lacking the conserved final phenylalanine or tryptophan, this CDR3 likely reflects a read error. The J gene is TRBJ1-1, the V gene TRBV11-2, with D tentatively TRBD1 (6 bases). This CDR3 has 15 residues. Germline CDR1 reads SGHAT; CDR2 reads FQNNGV. The CDR3 coding sequence is TGTACCAGCAGCTTTCAGGGGCTTTGGAACACTGATGCTTTCGTT. Translated: CTSSFQGLWNTDAFV.

The chain has TRBV10-1 and TRBJ1-2; 8 bases align to TRBD1. This CDR3 is built from 13 residues. From germline, CDR1 is WNHNN and CDR2 SYGVQD (reference sequence). J gave up 7 bases and V 3 bases, and 4 bases lay outside the gene matches. CDR3 sequence (DNA): TGCGCCAGCAGTGACGGACAGGGTCTTGGCTACACCTTC. Its protein is CASSDGQGLGYTF.

Concerning this clonotype: A much larger clone differs by one base, so this may be a read error. This sequence joins TRBV20-1 and TRBJ1-5; 8 bases map to TRBD1. In germline, CDR1 is DFQATT, CDR2 SNEGSKA (reference sequence). The CDR3 covers 15 residues. CDR3 amino acids: CCASVPGGKNQSQHF. CDR3 sequence (DNA): TGCTGTGCTAGTGTTCCAGGGGGCAAGAATCAGTCCCAGCATTTT.

This chain connects TRBV11-2 to TRBJ2-7; TRBD1 matches 7 bases. Germline assignment: CDR1 SGHAT and CDR2 FQNNGV. J lost 2 bases, V lost 3 bases, and 7 bases had no gene match. The CDR3 runs 15 residues. For the CDR3, the DNA is TGTGCCAGCAGCTTTACGGGACAGTTAACCTACGAGCAGTACTTC. This codes for CASSFTGQLTYEQYF.

In regard to this clonotype: The CDR3 ends on some other residue instead of the conserved phenylalanine or tryptophan, so this is likely a read error. V gene TRBV11-3 combines with J gene TRBJ2-3, with 9 bases fitting TRBD1. Losses at the gene ends were 0 bases for V and 5 bases for J; bases not matched to a gene: 3. Per the germline V gene, CDR1 is SGHNT and CDR2 is YENEEA. The CDR3 runs 15 residues. The CDR3 protein is CASSLDKGQGDTQYV. CDR3 DNA: TGTGCCAGCAGCTTAGATAAGGGACAGGGAGATACGCAGTATGTT.